The 4 T cell receptor beta chains in this list originate from one sample, sequenced in a study of blood T cells in healthy people across ages. The use of a sample-barcoded 5' primer and a J-beta primer mix characterized a second PCR of roughly 6 to 11 cycles. TCRdb processed the 5' RACE reads anew with MiXCR; each CDR3 protein has one entry. The sample shows about 730,000 distinct CDR3 sequences, approximately 43% of them seen only once. The sequencing sample was made of blood. These receptors were taken from a woman aged 60-70 years in good health.

The chain couples TRBV4-2 to TRBJ2-3, with unresolved D. The CDR3 spans 14 residues. Germline V CDR1 and CDR2: LGHNA, YNFKEQ. V lost 0 bases, J lost 10 bases, and 14 bases lay in between. The CDR3 DNA reads TGTGCCAGCAGCCAAGATTTGGTCCCCCCAGCGCAGTATTTT. It encodes CASSQDLVPPAQYF.

The genes are TRBV12-3 or TRBV12-4 and TRBJ1-5; 7 nucleotides align to TRBD1. The V and J ends lost 5 bases and 2 bases, in that order; junction bases with no gene match: 6. The CDR3 is 15 residues long. As DNA, the CDR3 is TGTGCCAGCAGTCGACAGGGTGTTGGCAATCAGCCCCAGCATTTT. It encodes CASSRQGVGNQPQHF.

J is TRBJ2-7 and V is TRBV28, with D tentatively TRBD2 (5 bases). Trimming left V 8 bases short and J 2 bases short, with 16 bases between. This CDR3 is 14 amino acids long. The germline V gene encodes CDR1 MDHEN and CDR2 SYDVKM. The CDR3 region is CASELGVPTYEQYF. CDR3 nucleotides: TGTGCCAGCGAGTTGGGAGTCCCCACCTACGAGCAGTACTTC.

This clonotype was detected once. The chain uses TRBV7-8 and TRBJ2-5; TRBD2 matches at 9 bases. Trimming took 5 bases from V and 5 from J; bases not matched to a gene: 6. Germline V gene sequence: CDR1 SGHVS, CDR2 FQNEAQ. This CDR3 region has 14 residues. The CDR3 bases are TGTGCCAGCAGCCAACTTAGCGGGAGCGAGACCCAGTACTTC. Translated: CASSQLSGSETQYF.